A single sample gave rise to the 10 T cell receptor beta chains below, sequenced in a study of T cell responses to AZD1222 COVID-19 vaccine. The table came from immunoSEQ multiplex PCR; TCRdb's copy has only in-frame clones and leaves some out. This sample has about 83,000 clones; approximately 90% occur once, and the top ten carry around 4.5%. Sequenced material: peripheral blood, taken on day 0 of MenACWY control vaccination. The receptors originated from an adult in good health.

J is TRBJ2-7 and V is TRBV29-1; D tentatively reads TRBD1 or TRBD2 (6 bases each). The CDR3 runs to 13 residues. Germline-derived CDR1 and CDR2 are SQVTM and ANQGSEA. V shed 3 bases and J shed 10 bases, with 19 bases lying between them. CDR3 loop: CSVEEGHRGSQYF. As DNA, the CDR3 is TGCAGCGTTGAGGAGGGACACCGGGGGAGCCAGTACTTC.

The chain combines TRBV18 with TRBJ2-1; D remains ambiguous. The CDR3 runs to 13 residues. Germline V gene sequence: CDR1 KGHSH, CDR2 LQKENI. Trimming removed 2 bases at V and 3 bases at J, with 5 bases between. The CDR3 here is CASSPRDYNEQFF. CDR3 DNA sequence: TGTGCCAGCTCACCAAGGGACTACAATGAGCAGTTCTTC.

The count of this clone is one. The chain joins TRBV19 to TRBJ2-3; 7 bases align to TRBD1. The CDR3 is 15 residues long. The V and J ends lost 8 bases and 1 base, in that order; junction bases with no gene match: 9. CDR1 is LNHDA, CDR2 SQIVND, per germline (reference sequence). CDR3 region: CASSGRTGRTDTQYF. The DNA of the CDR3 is TGTGCCAGTTCAGGCCGGACAGGTCGCACAGATACGCAGTATTTT.

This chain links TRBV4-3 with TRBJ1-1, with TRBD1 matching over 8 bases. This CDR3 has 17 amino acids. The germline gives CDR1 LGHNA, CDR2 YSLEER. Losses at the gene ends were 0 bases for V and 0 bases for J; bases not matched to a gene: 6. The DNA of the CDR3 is TGCGCCAGCAGCCAAGATGACAGGGGTAAAATGAACACTGAAGCTTTCTTT. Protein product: CASSQDDRGKMNTEAFF.

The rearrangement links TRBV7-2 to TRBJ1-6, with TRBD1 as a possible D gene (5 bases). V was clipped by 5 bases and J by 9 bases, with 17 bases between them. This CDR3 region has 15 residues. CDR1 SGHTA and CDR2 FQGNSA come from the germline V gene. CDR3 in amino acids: CASSRLGTEISPLHF. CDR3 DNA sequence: TGTGCCAGCAGCCGCCTCGGGACGGAAATTTCACCCCTCCACTTT.

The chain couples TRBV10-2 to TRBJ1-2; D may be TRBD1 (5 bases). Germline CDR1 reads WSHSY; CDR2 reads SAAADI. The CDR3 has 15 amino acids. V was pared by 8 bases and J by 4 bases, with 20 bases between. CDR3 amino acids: CASWGGNGYGYGYTF. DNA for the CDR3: TGCGCCAGCTGGGGGGGGAACGGCTACGGCTATGGCTACACCTTC.

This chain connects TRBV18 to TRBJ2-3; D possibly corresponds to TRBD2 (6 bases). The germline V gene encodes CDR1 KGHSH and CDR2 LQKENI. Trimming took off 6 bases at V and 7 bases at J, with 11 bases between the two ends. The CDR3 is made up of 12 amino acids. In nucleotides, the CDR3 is TGTGCCAGCTCGCCCGGGAGTTATACGCAGTATTTT. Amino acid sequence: CASSPGSYTQYF. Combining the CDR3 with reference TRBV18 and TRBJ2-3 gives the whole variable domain NAGVMQNPRHLVRRRGQEARLRCSPMKGHSHVYWYRQLPEEGLKFMVYLQKENIIDESGMPKERFSAEFPKEGPSILRIQQVVRGDSAAYFCASSPGSYTQYFGPGTRLTVL.

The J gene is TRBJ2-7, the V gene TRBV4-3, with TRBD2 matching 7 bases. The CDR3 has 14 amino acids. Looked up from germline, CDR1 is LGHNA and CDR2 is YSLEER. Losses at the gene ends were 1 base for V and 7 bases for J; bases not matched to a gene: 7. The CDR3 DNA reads TGCGCCAGCAGCCAAGTTATCCGGGGGGTGGAGCAGTACTTC. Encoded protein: CASSQVIRGVEQYF.

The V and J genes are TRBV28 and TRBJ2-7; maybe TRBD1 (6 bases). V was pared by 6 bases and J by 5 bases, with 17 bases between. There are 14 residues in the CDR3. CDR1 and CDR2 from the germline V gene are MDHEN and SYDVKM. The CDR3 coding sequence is TGTGCCAGCAGCCCCCCAGGGGCGCGGGACGAGCAGTACTTC. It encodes CASSPPGARDEQYF.

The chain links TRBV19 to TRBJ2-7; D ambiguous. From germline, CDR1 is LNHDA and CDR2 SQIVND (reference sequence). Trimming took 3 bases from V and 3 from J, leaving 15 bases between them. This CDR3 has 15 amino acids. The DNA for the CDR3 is TGTGCCAGTAGTATTGGTTCCTCACCGCTCTACGAGCAGTACTTC. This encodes CASSIGSSPLYEQYF.